This TCR beta chain emerged from a study of shared clonotypes between healthy human individuals. Overall study: Aged 18 to 49, the donors were a couple of women and a few men. General study findings and limits: Having only a few donors restricted how much genetic and exposure-history diversity was captured. The researchers took only blood, and tissue repertoires probably look different.

CD45RO negativity and positive selection for CCR7 defined naive CD8 cells, a population that excluded terminally differentiated effector memory CD45RA+ cells. Libraries were prepared by immunoSEQ multiplex PCR; TCRdb keeps only in-frame clonotypes and omits some of them. Of under 1 million clones listed, approximately 96% are singletons. Points on this clone: The target antigen is unknown.

CDR3 length: 11 amino acids. Trimming took off 10 bases at V and 3 bases at J, with 8 bases between the two ends. Germline V lookup: CDR1 MNHEY, CDR2 SVGAGI. The source is a man aged 30 to 45 in good health. Sequenced material: naive CD8+ T cells sorted from blood. The rearrangement uses TRBV6-5 and TRBJ2-3; no clear D. The CDR3 reads CATPSTDTQYF. CDR3 sequence (DNA): TGTGCCACCCCATCGACAGATACGCAGTATTTT.